This T cell receptor (beta chain) was sequenced for a study of T-cell reconstitution after alpha-beta-depleted transplantation in children. Study outcomes and limitations: The study reportedly traced alpha-beta T cells about two months after transplant to several hundred expanded graft clones. It was newly produced T cells that mostly accounted for T-cell counts and diversity one year after transplant. Certain patients had high TCRbeta diversity at day 60, and it came from recipient T cells and thymic progenitors that survived.

In its sample, this clonotype was seen a few times. The antigen remains unidentified. For TCRbeta, the library was prepared with unique molecular identifiers. TCRdb ran MiXCR on the PCR reads and lists one entry per CDR3 protein. Seen here are approximately 110,000 distinct CDR3 sequences, about 9.4% observed once, and the top ten hold less than 40%. The sequences come from PBMCs, collected before TCRalphabeta/CD19-depleted stem cell transplant. This sequence originates from a boy between 2 and 10 years old with acute lymphoblastic leukemia, due to receive a stem cell transplant.

This CDR3 reads CASSYTGTGQGTIYF. The CDR3 DNA is TGCGCCAGCAGCTACACCGGGACAGGTCAAGGCACCATATATTTT. This chain connects TRBV5-1 to TRBJ1-3; 8 nucleotides line up with TRBD1. Trimming removed 3 bases from V and 9 bases from J; junction bases left unmatched: 11. The CDR3 spans 15 residues. The germline V gene encodes CDR1 SGHRS and CDR2 YFSETQ. Supplemented by reference TRBV5-1 and TRBJ1-3, the full variable domain reads KAGVTQTPRYLIKTRGQQVTLSCSPISGHRSVSWYQQTPGQGLQFLFEYFSETQRNKGNFPGRFSGRQFSNSRSEMNVSTLELGDSALYLCASSYTGTGQGTIYFGEGSWLTVV.